This entry describes one TCR beta chain. What it binds is not known. This sample was included in a study of CXCR3-negative and CXCR3-positive naive CD8 T cells. Whole-study context: Overall TRB read output was roughly 130 million, and each library contained about 1.5 +/- 0.3 million reads.

The germline CDR1 and CDR2 sequences are SEHNR and FQNEAQ (reference sequence). The CDR3 sequence is 18 residues long. Whole-study findings and limits: Each naive subset displayed comparably high diversity, whereas memory CD8+ cells displayed much lower diversity. Against CXCR3-negative naive cells, CXCR3-positive naive cells showed more hydrophobic TRB CDR3s. The majority of assays used fresh PBMCs, and CXCR3 expression partially decreased after cryopreservation.

Via 5' RACE with UMI labels, TRB cDNA libraries were prepared. TCRdb re-called the 5' RACE reads and gives one entry per CDR3 protein, without DNA. The table for this sample gives tens of thousands of distinct CDR3 sequences. By phenotype, naive CD8+ T cells were CD45RO-CCR7+CD27+CD95-. The chain uses TRBV7-9 and TRBJ2-7; TCRdb's D call, TRBD1, is unchecked because there is no DNA. What was sequenced was naive CXCR3+ CD8+ T cells from blood. Subset: CD45RO-CCR7+CD27+CD95- naive CD8+ T cells expressing CXCR3 (TNR3+). This sequence was found in a human donor in good health. Some clones in this sample may be carry-over from other donors' samples. This chain's CDR3 is CASSRDRGRPVDTYEQYF.